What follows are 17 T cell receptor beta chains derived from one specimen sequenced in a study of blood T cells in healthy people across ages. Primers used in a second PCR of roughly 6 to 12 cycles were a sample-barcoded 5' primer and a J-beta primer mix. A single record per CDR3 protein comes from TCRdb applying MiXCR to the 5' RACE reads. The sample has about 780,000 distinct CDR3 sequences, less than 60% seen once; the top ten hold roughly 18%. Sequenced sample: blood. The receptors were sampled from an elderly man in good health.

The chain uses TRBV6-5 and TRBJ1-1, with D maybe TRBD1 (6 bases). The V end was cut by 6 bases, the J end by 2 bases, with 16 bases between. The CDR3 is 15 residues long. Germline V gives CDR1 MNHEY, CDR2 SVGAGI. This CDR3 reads CASRLGYRANTEAFF. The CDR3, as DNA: TGTGCCAGCAGGTTGGGTTACAGGGCTAACACTGAAGCTTTCTTT.

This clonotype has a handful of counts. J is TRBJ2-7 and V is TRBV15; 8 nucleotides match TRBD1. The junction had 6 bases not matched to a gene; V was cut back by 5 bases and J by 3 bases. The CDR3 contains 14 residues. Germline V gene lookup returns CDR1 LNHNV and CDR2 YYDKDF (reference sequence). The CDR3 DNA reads TGTGCCACCAGCGGTACAGGGGGTCTCTACGAGCAGTACTTC. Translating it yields CATSGTGGLYEQYF.

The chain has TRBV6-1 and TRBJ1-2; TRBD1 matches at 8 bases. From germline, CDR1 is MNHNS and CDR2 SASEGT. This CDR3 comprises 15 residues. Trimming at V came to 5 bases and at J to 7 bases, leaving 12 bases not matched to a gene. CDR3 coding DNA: TGTGCCAGCAGTCCCCAGACAGGGGCGCTGACTGGCTACACCTTC. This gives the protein CASSPQTGALTGYTF.

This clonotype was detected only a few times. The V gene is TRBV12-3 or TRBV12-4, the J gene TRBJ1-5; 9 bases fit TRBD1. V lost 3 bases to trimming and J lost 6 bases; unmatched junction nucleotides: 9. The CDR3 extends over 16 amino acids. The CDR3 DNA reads TGTGCCAGCAGTTTGGGGAGGACAGGGGTTGTTCAGCCCCAGCATTTT. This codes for CASSLGRTGVVQPQHF.

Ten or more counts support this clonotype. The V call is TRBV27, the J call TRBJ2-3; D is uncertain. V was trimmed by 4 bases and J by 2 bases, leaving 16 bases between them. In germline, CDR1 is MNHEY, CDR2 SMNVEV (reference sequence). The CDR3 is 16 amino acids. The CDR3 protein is CASSSTTSIFTDTQYF. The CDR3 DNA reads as TGTGCCAGCAGTTCGACGACTTCAATCTTCACAGATACGCAGTATTTT.

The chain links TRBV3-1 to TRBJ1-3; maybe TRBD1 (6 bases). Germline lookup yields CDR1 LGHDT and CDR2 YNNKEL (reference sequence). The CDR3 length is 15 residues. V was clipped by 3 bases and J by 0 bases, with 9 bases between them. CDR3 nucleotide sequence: TGTGCCAGCAGCCAGCGACAGGCCTCTGGAAACACCATATATTTT. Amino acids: CASSQRQASGNTIYF.

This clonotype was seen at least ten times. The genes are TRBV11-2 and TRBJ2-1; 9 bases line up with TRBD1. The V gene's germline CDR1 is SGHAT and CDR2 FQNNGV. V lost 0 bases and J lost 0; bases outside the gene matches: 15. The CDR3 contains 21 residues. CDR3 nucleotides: TGTGCCAGCAGCTTAGATAACAGGGGGCGCCGGTGGGGGAGCTCCTACAATGAGCAGTTCTTC. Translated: CASSLDNRGRRWGSSYNEQFF. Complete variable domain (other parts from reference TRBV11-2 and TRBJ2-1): EAGVAQSPRYKIIEKRQSVAFWCNPISGHATLYWYQQILGQGPKLLIQFQNNGVVDDSQLPKDRFSAERLKGVDSTLKIQPAKLEDSAVYLCASSLDNRGRRWGSSYNEQFFGPGTRLTVL.

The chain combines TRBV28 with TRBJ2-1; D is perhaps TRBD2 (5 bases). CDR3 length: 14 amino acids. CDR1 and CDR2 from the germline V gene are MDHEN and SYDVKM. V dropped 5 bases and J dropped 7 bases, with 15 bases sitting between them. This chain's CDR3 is CASSISDYSNEQFF. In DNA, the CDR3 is TGTGCCAGCAGTATATCCGACTATAGTAATGAGCAGTTCTTC.

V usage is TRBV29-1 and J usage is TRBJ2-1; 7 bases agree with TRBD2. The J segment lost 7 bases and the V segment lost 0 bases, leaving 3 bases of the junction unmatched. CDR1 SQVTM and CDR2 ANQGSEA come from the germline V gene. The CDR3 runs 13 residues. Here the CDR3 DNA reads TGCAGCGTTGAAGATCTGGGGGGGAATGAGCAGTTCTTC. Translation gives CSVEDLGGNEQFF.

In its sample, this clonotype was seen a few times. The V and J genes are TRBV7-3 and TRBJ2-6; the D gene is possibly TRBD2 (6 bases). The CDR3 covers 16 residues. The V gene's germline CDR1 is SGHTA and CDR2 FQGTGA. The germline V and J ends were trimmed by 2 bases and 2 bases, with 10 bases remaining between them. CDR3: CASSLGLSAGANVLTF. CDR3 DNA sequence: TGTGCCAGCAGCTTAGGACTAAGCGCTGGGGCCAACGTCCTGACTTTC.

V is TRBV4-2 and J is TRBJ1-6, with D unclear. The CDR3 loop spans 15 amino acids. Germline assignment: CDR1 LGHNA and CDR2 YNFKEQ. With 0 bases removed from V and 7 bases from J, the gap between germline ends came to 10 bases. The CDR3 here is CASSQDPGRNSPLHF. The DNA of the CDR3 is TGTGCCAGCAGCCAAGATCCGGGTCGGAATTCACCCCTCCACTTT.

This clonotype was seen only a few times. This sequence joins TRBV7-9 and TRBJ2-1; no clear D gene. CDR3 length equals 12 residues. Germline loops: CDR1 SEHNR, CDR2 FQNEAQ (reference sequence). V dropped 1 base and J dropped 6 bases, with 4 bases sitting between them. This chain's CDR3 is CASSLDANEQFF. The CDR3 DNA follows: TGTGCCAGCAGCTTAGACGCCAATGAGCAGTTCTTC.

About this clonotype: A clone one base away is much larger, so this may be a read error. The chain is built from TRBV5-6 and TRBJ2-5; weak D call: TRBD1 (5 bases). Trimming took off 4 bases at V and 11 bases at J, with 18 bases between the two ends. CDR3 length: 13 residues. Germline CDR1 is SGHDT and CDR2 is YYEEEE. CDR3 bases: TGTGCCAGCAGCCATACTTTGGACAATGAGCAGTACTTC. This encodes CASSHTLDNEQYF.

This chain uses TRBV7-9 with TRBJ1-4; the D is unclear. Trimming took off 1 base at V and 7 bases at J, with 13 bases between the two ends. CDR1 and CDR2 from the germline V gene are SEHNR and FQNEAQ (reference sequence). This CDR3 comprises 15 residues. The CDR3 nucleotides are TGTGCCAGCAGCTTAGGTGCCGGATCGGTTGAAAAACTGTTTTTT. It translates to CASSLGAGSVEKLFF.

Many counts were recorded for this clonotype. The CDR3 region is CSVELGFSYEQYF. DNA for the CDR3: TGCAGCGTTGAACTCGGGTTCTCCTACGAGCAGTACTTC. The chain links TRBV29-1 to TRBJ2-7; no clear D gene. The CDR3 length is 13 residues. From germline, CDR1 is SQVTM and CDR2 ANQGSEA. V dropped 2 bases and J dropped 0 bases, with 8 bases sitting between them.

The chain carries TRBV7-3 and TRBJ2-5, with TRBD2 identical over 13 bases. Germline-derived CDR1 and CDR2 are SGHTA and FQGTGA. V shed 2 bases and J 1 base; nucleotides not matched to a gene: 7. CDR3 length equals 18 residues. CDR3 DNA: TGTGCCAGCAGCTTAGGACTAGCGGGAGACGCATCCCAAGAGACCCAGTACTTC. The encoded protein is CASSLGLAGDASQETQYF.

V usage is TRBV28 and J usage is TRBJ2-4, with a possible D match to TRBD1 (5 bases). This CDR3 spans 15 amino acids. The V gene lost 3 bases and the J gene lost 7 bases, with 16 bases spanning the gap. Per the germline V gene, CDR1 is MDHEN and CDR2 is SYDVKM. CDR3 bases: TGTGCCAGCAGTTTCTGGAAAGGGGCAGGGAACATTCAGTACTTC. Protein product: CASSFWKGAGNIQYF.